A single sample is the source of the 31 T cell receptor beta chains below, sequenced in a study of blood T cell repertoires in COVID-19. Produced via immunoSEQ multiplex PCR; TCRdb's table is partial and in-frame only. The table shows approximately 250,000 clones, with 80% to 90% occurring only once. The sample consisted of peripheral blood. These TCRs come from a man in his fifties or sixties with acute or convalescent COVID-19.

CDR3 sequence (DNA): TGTGCCAGCAGCTCAACAGGGCACACTGAAGCTTTCTTT. Translated, it gives CASSSTGHTEAFF. The chain links TRBV7-9 to TRBJ1-1, with a possible D match to TRBD1 (6 bases). Germline CDR1 reads SEHNR; CDR2 reads FQNEAQ (reference sequence). V was shortened by 4 bases and J by 3 bases, with 9 bases between the two germline ends. The CDR3 has 13 residues.

The rearrangement uses TRBV7-8 and TRBJ1-6, with D maybe TRBD1 (6 bases). V was shortened by 5 bases and J by 7 bases, with 15 bases between the two germline ends. CDR1 and CDR2 from the germline V gene are SGHVS and FQNEAQ. The CDR3 totals 15 residues. CDR3 protein: CASSRDQGTNSPLHF. CDR3 coding DNA: TGTGCCAGCAGCCGAGATCAGGGGACGAATTCACCCCTCCACTTT.

The J gene is TRBJ2-2, the V gene TRBV3-1 (or the pseudogene TRBV3-2); TRBD1 agrees at 10 bases. The germline V gene encodes CDR1 LGHDT and CDR2 YNNKEL (reference sequence). The CDR3 runs to 17 residues. The V and J ends lost 0 bases and 4 bases, in that order; junction bases with no gene match: 5. In nucleotides, the CDR3 is TGTGCCAGCAGCCAAGAATGGGACAGGGGACCCACCGGGGAGCTGTTTTTT. Its translation is CASSQEWDRGPTGELFF.

This chain uses TRBV6-5 with TRBJ1-2; D ambiguous. Germline V gene data show CDR1 as MNHEY and CDR2 as SVGAGI. Deletions cut 2 bases from V and 8 bases from J, with 12 bases between. The CDR3 consists of 13 residues. CDR3 nucleotides: TGTGCCAGCAGTTACACCGGGTTTGAAGGCTACACCTTC. Amino acid sequence: CASSYTGFEGYTF.

The genes are TRBV12-3 or TRBV12-4 and TRBJ2-7, with D perhaps matching TRBD2 (6 bases). Trimming pared 8 bases from V and 1 base from J, leaving 12 bases between. This CDR3 comprises 13 residues. The CDR3 DNA follows: TGTGCCAGCTCCCCAGGGACTTCCTACGAGCAGTACTTC. Its translation: CASSPGTSYEQYF.

The chain is built from TRBV28 and TRBJ2-7, with 9 bases aligning to TRBD2. CDR1 and CDR2 from the germline V gene are MDHEN and SYDVKM. The ends lost 4 bases at V and 2 bases at J; junction bases unmatched: 9. This CDR3 spans 16 amino acids. The CDR3 nucleotides are TGTGCCAGCAGTTCCCAAACTAGCGGGTACACCTACGAGCAGTACTTC. Protein sequence: CASSSQTSGYTYEQYF. Filled out from reference TRBV28 and TRBJ2-7, the complete variable domain reads DVKVTQSSRYLVKRTGEKVFLECVQDMDHENMFWYRQDPGLGLRLIYFSYDVKMKEKGDIPEGYSVSREKKERFSLILESASTNQTSMYLCASSSQTSGYTYEQYFGPGTRLTVT.

The V and J genes are TRBV29-1 and TRBJ2-7; TRBD1 matches 10 bases. Losses at the gene ends were 7 bases for V and 4 bases for J; bases not matched to a gene: 7. The CDR3 totals 13 residues. Germline lookup yields CDR1 SQVTM and CDR2 ANQGSEA. CDR3 sequence reads: CSARTGGRYEQYF. The CDR3 region has the DNA TGCAGCGCTCGGACAGGGGGGAGGTACGAGCAGTACTTC.

The chain recombines TRBV6-6 with TRBJ2-7; TRBD1 aligns across 8 bases. Per the germline V gene, CDR1 is MNHNY and CDR2 is SVGAGI (reference sequence). Trimming removed 1 base from V and 5 bases from J; junction bases left unmatched: 7. This CDR3 comprises 15 residues. In DNA form, the CDR3 reads TGTGCCAGCAGTTACTGGACAGGGAGCGTCGACGAGCAGTACTTC. Translated, it gives CASSYWTGSVDEQYF.

This sequence joins TRBV5-8 and TRBJ1-5; TRBD1 aligns across 8 bases. V shed 4 bases, J shed 0 bases, and the junction held 3 bases outside the gene matches. This CDR3 contains 15 residues. The germline V gene has CDR1 SGHTS and CDR2 YDEGEE. The CDR3 DNA is TGTGCCAGCAGCACAGGGGGGTATAGCAATCAGCCCCAGCATTTT. Translating it yields CASSTGGYSNQPQHF.

The chain links TRBV10-1 to TRBJ1-3; TRBD1 aligns across 9 bases. CDR3 length equals 14 residues. The germline V gene encodes CDR1 WNHNN and CDR2 SYGVQD (reference sequence). V trimming: 8 bases; J trimming: 1 base; junction bases outside the gene matches: 3. The CDR3 DNA reads TGCGCCAGCGGGACAGGGATATCTGGAAACACCATATATTTT. It yields the protein CASGTGISGNTIYF.

V usage is TRBV18 and J usage is TRBJ1-3; no definite D call. The length of the CDR3 is 15 residues. Germline CDR1 is KGHSH and CDR2 is LQKENI. Trimming stripped 7 bases from V and 5 bases from J, with 18 bases between. The CDR3: CASFTDLELRNTIYF. The CDR3 region has the DNA TGTGCCAGCTTCACCGATTTGGAGTTACGAAACACCATATATTTT.

The rearrangement joins TRBV18 to TRBJ2-7, with 7 bases matching TRBD1. Losses at the gene ends were 3 bases for V and 7 bases for J; bases not matched to a gene: 6. Germline V gene data show CDR1 as KGHSH and CDR2 as LQKENI. The CDR3 is 13 residues long. The CDR3 DNA reads TGTGCCAGCTCACCGCCCGACAGGGCGGAGCAGTACTTC. Protein: CASSPPDRAEQYF.

The gene calls are TRBV4-1 and TRBJ2-1; D is undetermined. CDR3 length: 15 residues. CDR1 is MGHRA, CDR2 YSYEKL, per germline. With 1 base removed from V and 0 bases from J, the gap between germline ends came to 7 bases. The CDR3 sequence: CASSQGHSSYNEQFF. The CDR3 bases are TGCGCCAGCAGCCAAGGACACAGCTCCTACAATGAGCAGTTCTTC.

V and J are TRBV19 and TRBJ2-1; D perhaps matches TRBD2 (6 bases). V gave up 3 bases and J gave up 8 bases, with 14 bases separating them. Germline CDR1 reads LNHDA; CDR2 reads SQIVND (reference sequence). The CDR3 runs 14 residues. For the CDR3, the DNA is TGTGCCAGTAGTATTAGCGGAGAAGGGGATGAGCAGTTCTTC. It is translated as CASSISGEGDEQFF.

The rearrangement links TRBV6-6 to TRBJ2-7, with 8 bases lining up with TRBD2. The CDR3 loop spans 15 amino acids. The germline V gene has CDR1 MNHNY and CDR2 SVGAGI (reference sequence). V lost 6 bases, J lost 2 bases, and 9 bases stayed unmatched. The CDR3 loop reads CASSPPFGRAYEQYF. The DNA of the CDR3 is TGTGCCAGCAGCCCCCCTTTCGGGAGGGCCTACGAGCAGTACTTC.

The chain uses TRBV29-1 and TRBJ1-2; 12 nucleotides agree with TRBD1. Germline V gene data show CDR1 as SQVTM and CDR2 as ANQGSEA. The junction had 2 bases not matched to a gene; V was cut back by 6 bases and J by 3 bases. The CDR3 covers 13 residues. The CDR3 spells CSVGTGGDYGYTF. CDR3 DNA sequence: TGCAGCGTCGGGACAGGGGGCGACTATGGCTACACCTTC.

This clone was seen more than once but under ten times. The J gene is TRBJ2-1, the V gene TRBV9, with 10 bases that match TRBD2. The CDR3 length is 15 residues. The J segment lost 7 bases and the V segment lost 2 bases, leaving 6 bases of the junction unmatched. The V gene's germline CDR1 is SGDLS and CDR2 YYNGEE. The CDR3 DNA reads as TGTGCCAGCAGCGTTGGGGCTAGCGGGAGAAATGAGCAGTTCTTC. Its protein product is CASSVGASGRNEQFF. The full variable domain, with the rest looked up from reference TRBV9 and TRBJ2-1, is DSGVTQTPKHLITATGQRVTLRCSPRSGDLSVYWYQQSLDQGLQFLIQYYNGEERAKGNILERFSAQQFPDLHSELNLSSLELGDSALYFCASSVGASGRNEQFFGPGTRLTVL.

The table lists this clone with a few counts. This chain joins TRBV24-1 and TRBJ1-1; 7 positions match TRBD1. The CDR3 loop spans 13 amino acids. Germline CDR1 KGHDR, CDR2 SFDVKD. J gave up 7 bases and V 5 bases, and 6 bases lay outside the gene matches. The CDR3 region has the DNA TGTGCCACCAGTGCAAGCCGGGACAGTGAAGCTTTCTTT. It yields the protein CATSASRDSEAFF.

This chain uses TRBV19 with TRBJ1-4, with D perhaps TRBD1 (6 bases). Germline lookup yields CDR1 LNHDA and CDR2 SQIVND (reference sequence). Trimming pared 0 bases from V and 1 base from J, leaving 12 bases between. This CDR3 is built from 17 residues. The CDR3 reads CASSIDSRGRTNEKLFF. DNA for the CDR3: TGTGCCAGTAGTATAGACAGCAGGGGTAGAACTAATGAAAAACTGTTTTTT. The variable domain in full, with the rest retrieved from reference TRBV19 and TRBJ1-4, is DGGITQSPKYLFRKEGQNVTLSCEQNLNHDAMYWYRQDPGQGLRLIYYSQIVNDFQKGDIAEGYSVSREKKESFPLTVTSAQKNPTAFYLCASSIDSRGRTNEKLFFGSGTQLSVL.

About this clone itself: In the same sample, other DNA sequences code for this CDR3. The V and J genes are TRBV9 and TRBJ2-1; D not certain. V lost 2 bases, J lost 1 base, and 10 bases lay in between. Germline values: CDR1 SGDLS, CDR2 YYNGEE. This CDR3 is built from 15 residues. CDR3: CASSVSGSSYNEQFF. CDR3 DNA sequence: TGTGCCAGCAGCGTTTCTGGCTCGTCCTACAATGAGCAGTTCTTC.

This sequence joins TRBV25-1 and TRBJ2-1; D is possibly TRBD2 (6 bases). Germline V lookup: CDR1 MGHDK, CDR2 SYGVNS. Between the trimmed V and J ends, which lost 3 bases and 8 bases, there was a span of 8 bases. The CDR3 is 12 residues long. The CDR3 loop reads CASSEGLHEQFF. The CDR3 nucleotides read TGTGCCAGCAGTGAGGGACTGCATGAGCAGTTCTTC. Based on the CDR3 plus reference TRBV25-1 and TRBJ2-1, the full variable domain is EADIYQTPRYLVIGTGKKITLECSQTMGHDKMYWYQQDPGMELHLIHYSYGVNSTEKGDLSSESTVSRIRTEHFPLTLESARPSHTSQYLCASSEGLHEQFFGPGTRLTVL.

This clone was detected once. The chain recombines TRBV7-9 with TRBJ1-5; a weak D match, TRBD1 (5 bases). There are 16 residues in the CDR3. V was trimmed by 5 bases and J by 2 bases, leaving 16 bases between them. Looked up from germline, CDR1 is SEHNR and CDR2 is FQNEAQ (reference sequence). CDR3 loop: CASSGFRGGGNQPQHF. The CDR3 nucleotides are TGTGCCAGCAGCGGATTTAGGGGCGGTGGCAATCAGCCCCAGCATTTT. Complete variable domain (other parts from reference TRBV7-9 and TRBJ1-5): DTGVSQNPRHKITKRGQNVTFRCDPISEHNRLYWYRQTLGQGPEFLTYFQNEAQLEKSRLLSDRFSAERPKGSFSTLEIQRTEQGDSAMYLCASSGFRGGGNQPQHFGDGTRLSIL.

V usage is TRBV5-6 and J usage is TRBJ2-2; 7 bases align to TRBD2. The trim removed 5 bases at V and 0 bases at J, leaving 4 bases unmatched. Germline assignment: CDR1 SGHDT and CDR2 YYEEEE. The CDR3 is 15 amino acids. Here the CDR3 DNA reads TGTGCCAGCAGGGGAGGGATTTCGAACACCGGGGAGCTGTTTTTT. Translation: CASRGGISNTGELFF.

The chain has TRBV10-1 and TRBJ2-3; TRBD2 agrees at 7 bases. The CDR3 is made up of 15 amino acids. Germline V gives CDR1 WNHNN, CDR2 SYGVQD (reference sequence). After removal of 5 bases from V and 2 bases from J, the junction contained 7 bases not matched to a gene. Here the CDR3 reads CASSHGREFTDTQYF. CDR3 nucleotides: TGCGCCAGCAGTCACGGGCGGGAGTTCACAGATACGCAGTATTTT.

V and J are TRBV2 and TRBJ1-2; a possible D gene is TRBD1 (5 bases). V was shortened by 4 bases and J by 7 bases, with 10 bases between the two germline ends. The CDR3 is 12 residues long. The germline CDR1 and CDR2 sequences are SNHLY and FYNNEI. CDR3 DNA sequence: TGTGCCAGCAGTGCGGGGGTCGGTGGCTACACCTTC. Encoded protein: CASSAGVGGYTF.

This chain uses TRBV27 with TRBJ1-2; 9 bases agree with TRBD1. This CDR3 contains 14 residues. The germline V gene encodes CDR1 MNHEY and CDR2 SMNVEV (reference sequence). V was clipped by 6 bases and J by 2 bases; unmatched bases: 4. The DNA for the CDR3 is TGTGCCAGCAGCCGGGACAGGGACAACTATGGCTACACCTTC. The encoded protein is CASSRDRDNYGYTF.

This rearrangement joins TRBV5-1 to TRBJ2-5; possible D gene TRBD2, 6 bases. The CDR3 totals 14 residues. Germline V CDR1 and CDR2: SGHRS, YFSETQ. V lost 6 bases and J 7 bases, leaving 19 bases between the germline ends. The CDR3 sequence is CASTTGSVMGTQYF. The DNA for the CDR3 is TGCGCCAGCACCACCGGGAGTGTCATGGGGACCCAGTACTTC.

V usage is TRBV9 and J usage is TRBJ2-1; 8 bases match TRBD2. This CDR3 spans 18 amino acids. Germline CDR1 reads SGDLS; CDR2 reads YYNGEE. The junction had 15 bases not matched to a gene; V was cut back by 4 bases and J by 3 bases. The CDR3 coding sequence is TGTGCCAGCAGCTCCGGCGGTGTAGGGCGGGAGGTCTACAATGAGCAGTTCTTC. Protein: CASSSGGVGREVYNEQFF.

The CDR3 is CASSLSDRGFYGYTF. Written as DNA, the CDR3 is TGCGCCAGCAGCTTGTCGGACAGGGGCTTCTATGGCTACACCTTC. The chain carries TRBV5-1 and TRBJ1-2; 9 bases line up with TRBD1. The germline CDR1 and CDR2 sequences are SGHRS and YFSETQ. The trim removed 1 base at V and 4 bases at J, leaving 5 bases unmatched. The CDR3 loop spans 15 amino acids. Combining the CDR3 with reference TRBV5-1 and TRBJ1-2 gives the whole variable domain KAGVTQTPRYLIKTRGQQVTLSCSPISGHRSVSWYQQTPGQGLQFLFEYFSETQRNKGNFPGRFSGRQFSNSRSEMNVSTLELGDSALYLCASSLSDRGFYGYTFGSGTRLTVV.

The rearrangement links TRBV6-5 to TRBJ1-1; D call uncertain. This CDR3 contains 13 residues. V was pared by 6 bases and J by 1 base, with 9 bases between. In germline, CDR1 is MNHEY, CDR2 SVGAGI. CDR3 in amino acids: CASSPRGNTEAFF. The CDR3, as DNA: TGTGCCAGCAGCCCCCGGGGGAACACTGAAGCTTTCTTT.

The chain uses TRBV7-6 and TRBJ1-2; TRBD1 agrees at 7 bases. Germline V gene sequence: CDR1 SGHVS, CDR2 FNYEAQ. CDR3 length equals 16 residues. Losses at the gene ends were 5 bases for V and 5 bases for J; bases not matched to a gene: 14. As DNA, the CDR3 is TGTGCCAGCAGCAAACAGACAGGGCAACCGCCTTATGGCTACACCTTC. It specifies CASSKQTGQPPYGYTF.